This is a list of T cell receptor beta chains from one sample in a study of Ad26.COV2.S vaccination and SARS-CoV-2 variants. Repertoires were generated with immunoSEQ multiplex PCR, while TCRdb's copy carries only in-frame clones and drops some. The sample holds roughly 420,000 clones, 89% seen once. The source material was peripheral blood, sampled in a trial of Ad26.COV2.S vaccine versus placebo. The source of these receptors is a person between 18 and 60 years old who received the Ad26.COV2.S COVID-19 vaccine or a placebo. Both conserved end residues are part of each CDR3. A D gene is named only where the DNA matches it firmly. The size entry is marked missing in some rows and otherwise reads once, few, many or a size class.

NA,TRBD1,TRBV5-1,TRBJ1-2,TGCGCCAGCAGCATAACAGGGGGGAATGGCTACACCTTC,CASSITGGNGYTF
NA,TRBD1,TRBV30,TRBJ1-4,TGTGCCTGGAGTGTAGACAGGGGGGCAACTAATGAAAAACTGTTTTTT,CAWSVDRGATNEKLFF
NA,TRBD2,TRBV11-2,TRBJ2-5,TGTGCCAGCAGGTCGCTAGCGGGGGCCCAAGAGACCCAGTACTTC,CASRSLAGAQETQYF
NA,TRBD2,TRBV5-1,TRBJ2-1,TGCGCCAGCAGCTTGGGCCAGGGCGGGAGCTCCTACAATGAGCAGTTCTTC,CASSLGQGGSSYNEQFF
NA,NA,TRBV7-9,TRBJ1-6,TGTGCCAGCAGCCCCCGTGGGGGAAATTCACCCCTCCACTTT,CASSPRGGNSPLHF
NA,NA,TRBV7-2,TRBJ2-1,TGTGCCAGCAGCTTTCCGGGGGGCACCTACAATGAGCAGTTCTTC,CASSFPGGTYNEQFF
NA,NA,TRBV19,TRBJ1-6,TGTGCCAGTAGCCAACAGGGATATTCACCCCTCCACTTT,CASSQQGYSPLHF
NA,TRBD1,TRBV28,TRBJ2-3,TGTGCCAGCACCTCGGGACAGGGGGCAGATACGCAGTATTTT,CASTSGQGADTQYF
NA,NA,TRBV4-3,TRBJ1-5,TGCGCCAGCAGCCCCGGGACTGCAAGCAATCAGCCCCAGCATTTT,CASSPGTASNQPQHF
NA,NA,TRBV5-1,TRBJ2-1,TGCGCCAGCAGCTCCCCGGACTCCTACAATGAGCAGTTCTTC,CASSSPDSYNEQFF
NA,NA,TRBV4-1,TRBJ2-3,TGCGCCAGCAGCCAAGATGATGGTGCAGGGTTCTCAGATACGCAGTATTTT,CASSQDDGAGFSDTQYF
NA,NA,TRBV5-8,TRBJ2-5,TGTGCCAGCAGCCGGGGACCGCGCCAGACCCAGTACTTC,CASSRGPRQTQYF
NA,TRBD2,TRBV10-3,TRBJ2-1,TGTGCCACCAGTTGGACTAGCGGGACTTACAATGAGCAGTTCTTC,CATSWTSGTYNEQFF
NA,TRBD1,TRBV28,TRBJ1-5,TGTGCCAGCAGACCGGGACAGGGGGATCAGCCCCAGCATTTT,CASRPGQGDQPQHF
NA,NA,TRBV14,TRBJ1-2,TGTGCCAGCAGCCCCCAGACGTATGGCTACACCTTC,CASSPQTYGYTF
NA,TRBD1,TRBV2,TRBJ1-6,TGTGCCAGCATCCGGACAGGGGATTTGGGTTCACCCCTCCACTTT,CASIRTGDLGSPLHF
NA,TRBD1,TRBV7-2,TRBJ1-1,TGTGCCAGCAGCTTGGGACAGAGAACCACTGAAGCTTTCTTT,CASSLGQRTTEAFF
NA,NA,TRBV7-8,TRBJ1-5,TGTGCCAGCAGCTTACTAAATCAGCCCCAGCATTTT,CASSLLNQPQHF
NA,TRBD2,TRBV18,TRBJ2-5,TGTGCCAGCTCAAATAGACTAGCGGGGAATCAAGAGACCCAGTACTTC,CASSNRLAGNQETQYF
NA,TRBD2,TRBV11-3,TRBJ2-5,TGTGCCAGCAGCTTAGATCCGGCGGGGGGGTCCGAGACCCAGTACTTC,CASSLDPAGGSETQYF
NA,TRBD1,TRBV6-1,TRBJ1-2,TGTGCCAGCAGTGATGGGGACAGGGGGGGCTATGGCTACACCTTC,CASSDGDRGGYGYTF
few,TRBD1,TRBV3-1/TRBV3-2,TRBJ2-1,TGTGCCAGCAGCCAAGGGTACAGGGGCAGTGAGCAGTTCTTC,CASSQGYRGSEQFF
NA,NA,TRBV10-2,TRBJ2-1,TGCGCCAGCGGGGTGGTGCGTCGGGACGGCGAGCAGTTCTTC,CASGVVRRDGEQFF
few,NA,TRBV4-3,TRBJ1-3,TGCGCCAGCAGCCAAGAATTCTCTGGAAACACCATATATTTT,CASSQEFSGNTIYF
NA,TRBD1,TRBV7-2,TRBJ2-3,TGTGCCAGCAGCCCCCGACAGGGTCCAGATACGCAGTATTTT,CASSPRQGPDTQYF
NA,NA,TRBV6-5,TRBJ1-5,TGTGCCAGCAGCCGAGAGGGGGGACAGCCCCAGCATTTT,CASSREGGQPQHF
NA,TRBD1,TRBV30,TRBJ1-5,TGTGCCTGGAGGTCCGGACAGGGGGTTCGGTCAGGTCAGCCCCAGCATTTT,CAWRSGQGVRSGQPQHF
once,NA,TRBV7-2,TRBJ1-2,TGTGCCAGCAGCGCTTCTGGTCCCACTAATGGCTACACCTTC,CASSASGPTNGYTF
once,NA,TRBV2,TRBJ1-1,TGTGCCAGCAGTTTTACAGGGAGTACTGAAGCTTTCTTT,CASSFTGSTEAFF
NA,TRBD2,TRBV7-2,TRBJ2-3,TGTGCCAGCAGCCCCCGGCGGGGGGTCGCCAGCTGGGATACGCAGTATTTT,CASSPRRGVASWDTQYF